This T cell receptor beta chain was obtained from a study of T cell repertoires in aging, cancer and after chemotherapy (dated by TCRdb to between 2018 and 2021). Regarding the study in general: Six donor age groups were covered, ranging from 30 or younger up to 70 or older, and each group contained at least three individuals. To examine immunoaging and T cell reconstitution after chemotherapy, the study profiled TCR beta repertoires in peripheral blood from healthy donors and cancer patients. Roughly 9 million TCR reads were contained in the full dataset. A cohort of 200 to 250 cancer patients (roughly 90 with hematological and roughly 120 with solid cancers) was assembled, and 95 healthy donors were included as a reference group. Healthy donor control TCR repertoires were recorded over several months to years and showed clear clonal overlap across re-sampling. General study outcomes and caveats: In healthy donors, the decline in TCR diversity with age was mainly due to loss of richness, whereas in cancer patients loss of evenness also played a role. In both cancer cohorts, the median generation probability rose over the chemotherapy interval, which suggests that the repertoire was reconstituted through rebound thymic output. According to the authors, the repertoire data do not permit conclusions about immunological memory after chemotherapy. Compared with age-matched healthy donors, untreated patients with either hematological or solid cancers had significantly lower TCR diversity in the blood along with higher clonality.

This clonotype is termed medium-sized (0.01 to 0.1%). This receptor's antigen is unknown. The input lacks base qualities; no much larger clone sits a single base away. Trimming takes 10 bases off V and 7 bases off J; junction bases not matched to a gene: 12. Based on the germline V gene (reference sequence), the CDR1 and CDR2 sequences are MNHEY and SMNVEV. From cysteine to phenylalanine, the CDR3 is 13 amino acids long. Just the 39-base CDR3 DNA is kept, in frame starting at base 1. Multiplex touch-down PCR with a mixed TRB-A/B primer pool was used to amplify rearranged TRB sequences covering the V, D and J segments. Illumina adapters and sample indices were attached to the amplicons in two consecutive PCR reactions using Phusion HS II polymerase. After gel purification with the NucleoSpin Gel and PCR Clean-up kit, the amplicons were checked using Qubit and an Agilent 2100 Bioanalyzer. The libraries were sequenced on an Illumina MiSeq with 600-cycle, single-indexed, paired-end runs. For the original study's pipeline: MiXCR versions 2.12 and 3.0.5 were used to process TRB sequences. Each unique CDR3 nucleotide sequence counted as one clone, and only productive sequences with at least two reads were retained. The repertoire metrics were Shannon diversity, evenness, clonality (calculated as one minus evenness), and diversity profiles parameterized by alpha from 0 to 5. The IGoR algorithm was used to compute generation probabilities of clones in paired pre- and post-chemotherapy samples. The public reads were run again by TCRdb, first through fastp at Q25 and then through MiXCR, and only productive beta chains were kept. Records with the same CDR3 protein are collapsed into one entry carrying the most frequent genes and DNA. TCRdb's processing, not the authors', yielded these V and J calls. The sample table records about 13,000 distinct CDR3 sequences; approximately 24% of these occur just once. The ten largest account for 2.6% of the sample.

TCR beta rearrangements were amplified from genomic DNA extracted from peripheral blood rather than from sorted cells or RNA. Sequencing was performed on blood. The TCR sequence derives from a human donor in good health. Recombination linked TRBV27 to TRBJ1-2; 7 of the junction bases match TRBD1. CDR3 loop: CATTRQGTGGYTF. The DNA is TGTGCCACCACAAGACAGGGAACGGGTGGCTACACCTTC.